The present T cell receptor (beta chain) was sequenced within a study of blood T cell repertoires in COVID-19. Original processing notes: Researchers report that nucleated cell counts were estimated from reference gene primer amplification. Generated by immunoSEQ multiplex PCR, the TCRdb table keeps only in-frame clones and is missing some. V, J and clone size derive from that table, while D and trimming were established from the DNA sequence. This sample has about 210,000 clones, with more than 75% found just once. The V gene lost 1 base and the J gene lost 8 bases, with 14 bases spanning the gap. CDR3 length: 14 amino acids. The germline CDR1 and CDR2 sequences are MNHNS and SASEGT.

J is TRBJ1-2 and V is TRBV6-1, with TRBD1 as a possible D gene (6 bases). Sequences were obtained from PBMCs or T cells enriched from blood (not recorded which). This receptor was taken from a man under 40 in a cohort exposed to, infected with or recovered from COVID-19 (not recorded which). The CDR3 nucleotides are TGTGCCAGCAGTGAAGTAACAGGGAAGGGGGGCTACACCTTC. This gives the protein CASSEVTGKGGYTF.